This note documents a single TCR beta chain sequence. The antigen remains unidentified. The sample's treatment: approximately 10-day PBMC culture with coronavirus spike peptide pools or control peptides (ViraFEST assay). Per well, about 2.2 million PBMCs were cultured in the presence of around 11 IU/ml IL-2 and around 9.5 ug/ml peptide pools. The CDR3 loop spans 14 amino acids. Deletions cut 3 bases from V and 5 bases from J, with 11 bases between. The entry originates in a study of vaccination and CD4 T cells after COVID-19. Oncomine TCR Beta short-read sequencing was applied to DNA from cultured CD4+ T cells. Using its own MiXCR run on the PCR reads, TCRdb lists one record per CDR3 protein. This table has about 15,000 distinct CDR3 sequences, about 55% appearing once. General study findings and limits: The authors identified 304 of 307 vaccine-specific clones in convalescent patients as spike mono-reactive.

The source is a human donor who had recovered from COVID-19. The sequenced material came from CD4+ T cells from blood, cultured in vitro. J is TRBJ2-1 and V is TRBV12-3 or TRBV12-4; a weak D match, TRBD2 (6 bases). The CDR3 loop reads CASSLTGLDNEQFF. Here the CDR3 DNA reads TGTGCCAGCAGTTTGACGGGACTCGACAATGAGCAGTTCTTC.